The rows below give T cell receptor beta chains drawn from one sample of a study of CD39 and CD103 CD8 tumor-infiltrating T cells. The method was immunoSEQ multiplex PCR; TCRdb's version includes in-frame clones alone and lacks a portion of them. Of a few thousand clones detected, roughly 63% appear once; the ten largest clones hold less than 30%. The sequenced sample consisted of CD39- CD103- CD8+ T cells sorted from the tumor. The receptors originated from a human donor with head and neck squamous cell carcinoma. Each CDR3 is given without its conserved first and last residue. The order of the fields is V gene, CDR3 length, J gene, clone size, CDR3 protein. Clone size, where shown, is once, few, many, or a class for clones that have expanded.

v_gene: TRBV27
len: 15
j_gene: TRBJ2-3
abundance: -
CDR3aa: ASSLLWGGKSTDTQY

v_gene: TRBV7-9
len: 13
j_gene: TRBJ2-7
abundance: few
CDR3aa: ASSLVGGLSYEQY

v_gene: TRBV27
len: 11
j_gene: TRBJ1-2
abundance: -
CDR3aa: ASHGQGAEGYT

v_gene: TRBV27
len: 12
j_gene: TRBJ1-5
abundance: large
CDR3aa: ASSVAGSHQPQH

v_gene: TRBV4-3
len: 12
j_gene: TRBJ2-1
abundance: -
CDR3aa: ASSQIGTYNEQF

v_gene: TRBV7-8
len: 12
j_gene: TRBJ2-3
abundance: medium-sized
CDR3aa: ASSPGGGTDTQY

v_gene: TRBV28
len: 13
j_gene: TRBJ2-7
abundance: -
CDR3aa: ASSLLGGYTYEQY

v_gene: TRBV7-2
len: 9
j_gene: TRBJ2-1
abundance: -
CDR3aa: ASSSGREQF

v_gene: TRBV4-3
len: 18
j_gene: TRBJ1-6
abundance: large
CDR3aa: ASSQDRQGLRSLFNSPLH

v_gene: TRBV29-1
len: 10
j_gene: TRBJ2-7
abundance: -
CDR3aa: SVKSGAYEQY

v_gene: TRBV7-9
len: 13
j_gene: TRBJ2-7
abundance: -
CDR3aa: ASSLAGNSSYEQY